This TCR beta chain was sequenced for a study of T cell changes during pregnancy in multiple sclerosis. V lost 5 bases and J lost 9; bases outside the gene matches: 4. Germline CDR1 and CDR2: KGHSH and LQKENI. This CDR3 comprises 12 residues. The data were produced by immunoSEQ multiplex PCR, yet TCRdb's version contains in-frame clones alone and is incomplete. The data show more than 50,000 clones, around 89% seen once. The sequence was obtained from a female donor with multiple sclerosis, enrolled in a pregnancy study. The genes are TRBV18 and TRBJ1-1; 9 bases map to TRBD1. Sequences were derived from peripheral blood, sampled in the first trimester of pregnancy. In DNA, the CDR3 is TGTGCCAGCTCATTACAGGGGGCCCAAGCTTTCTTT. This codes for CASSLQGAQAFF.